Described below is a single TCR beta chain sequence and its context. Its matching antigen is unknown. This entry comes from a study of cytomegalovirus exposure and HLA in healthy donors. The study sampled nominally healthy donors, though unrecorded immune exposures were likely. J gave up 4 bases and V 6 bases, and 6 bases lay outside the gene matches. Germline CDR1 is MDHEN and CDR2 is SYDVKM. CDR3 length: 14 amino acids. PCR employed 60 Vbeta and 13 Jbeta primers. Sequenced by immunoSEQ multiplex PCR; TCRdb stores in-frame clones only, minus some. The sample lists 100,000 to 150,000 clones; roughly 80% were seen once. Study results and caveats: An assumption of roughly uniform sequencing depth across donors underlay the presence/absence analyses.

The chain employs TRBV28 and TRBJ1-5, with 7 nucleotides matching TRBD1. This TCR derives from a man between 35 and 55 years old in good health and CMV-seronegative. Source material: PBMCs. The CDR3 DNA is TGTGCCAGCAGATTAGACAGGGCAAATCAGCCCCAGCATTTT. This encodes CASRLDRANQPQHF.